Included here is one T cell receptor (beta chain) sequence, with context. Antigen: not known. This specimen belongs to a study of Tregs in tolerant kidney transplant recipients. As for the study in general: Recipients received nonmyeloablative bone marrow transplants from related graft donors, with transient mixed chimerism. General study findings and limits: Tolerant patients' donor-specific Tregs expanded beyond overall Tregs, suggesting antigen-driven growth. Biological reproducibility was not directly addressed, but technical replication error appeared minimal. Some patients' samples used different primers over time, so nucleotide sequences weren't comparable.

CFSE-labeled recipient PBMCs were cultured approximately 6 days with irradiated graft donor PBMCs, then FACS-sorted. Profiling relied on immunoSEQ multiplex PCR, and the TCRdb table lists in-frame clones only, not all of them. The data show approximately 8,100 clones, about 35% seen once. The germline V and J ends were trimmed by 8 bases and 5 bases, with 11 bases remaining between them. Germline CDR1 and CDR2: SQVTM and ANQGSEA. The length of the CDR3 is 11 residues. V and J are TRBV29-1 and TRBJ2-3; D call uncertain. This receptor was taken from a human patient who received a combined kidney and bone marrow transplant. The sequencing here drew on CD8+ T cells from blood cultured with allogeneic cells, taken before the transplant. The CDR3 sequence: CSIHFLDTQYF. Here the CDR3 DNA reads TGCAGCATCCACTTCCTAGATACGCAGTATTTT.